This TCR beta chain stems from a study of blood T cell repertoires in COVID-19. Study details: Samples taken during acute and convalescent COVID-19 were collected in the United States, Italy and Spain. Nucleic acid was either cDNA or gDNA, and it came from T cells, B-cell-depleted T cells, or PBMCs.

Study processing details: By means of reference gene primer amplification, nucleated cell counts were estimated. Measured with immunoSEQ multiplex PCR; TCRdb has only the in-frame clones, and not every one. D and trimming come from the DNA, and the V and J calls and clone size come from that table. The sample shows about 530,000 clones, roughly 89% of them seen only once. With 1 base removed from V and 4 bases from J, the gap between germline ends came to 7 bases. Germline V CDR1 and CDR2: SGHTA, FQGNSA. The CDR3 spans 14 residues. A Seattle source enrolled patients during active infection and followed them longitudinally. Comments on this clone: The same CDR3 also results from other DNA sequences found in this sample.

The sample consisted of peripheral blood. This chain links TRBV7-2 with TRBJ1-4, with D perhaps matching TRBD1 (5 bases). The clonotype comes from a woman between 45 and 65 years old with COVID-19, enrolled during active disease. The CDR3 DNA follows: TGTGCCAGCAGCTTAGGGGGGGGTAATGAAAAACTGTTTTTT. As protein: CASSLGGGNEKLFF.